This T cell receptor (beta chain) was captured in a study of cytomegalovirus exposure and HLA in healthy donors. V lost 1 base to trimming and J lost 8 bases, with 12 bases between them. The CDR3 is made up of 15 amino acids. Germline V gene data show CDR1 as SEHNR and CDR2 as FQNEAQ (reference sequence). PCR employed 60 Vbeta and 13 Jbeta primers. Using immunoSEQ multiplex PCR, the repertoire was profiled, and TCRdb retains in-frame clones only, with some absent. The repertoire has roughly 250,000 clones, approximately 84% of them found once; the top ten carry 1.5% to 2.5%. Healthy bone marrow donors made up the cohort.

This rearrangement joins TRBV7-9 to TRBJ1-6, with D maybe TRBD1 (5 bases). This TCR came from a woman in her thirties or forties in good health and CMV-seropositive. Sequencing was carried out using PBMCs. Written as DNA, the CDR3 is TGTGCCAGCAGCTTAGTTGCAGGGAAGGATTCACCCCTCCACTTT. It specifies CASSLVAGKDSPLHF.